This record covers a single T cell receptor (beta chain). The data originate from a study of shared clonotypes between healthy human individuals. Study as a whole: Every donor yielded three CD4 naive, three CD4 memory, two CD8 naive and one CD8 memory plate.

Once extracted for a subset, genomic DNA was divided evenly among several immunoSEQ plates. Generated by immunoSEQ multiplex PCR, the TCRdb table keeps only in-frame clones and is missing some. This table holds some 2 million clones, approximately 95% found once. The CDR3 sequence is 14 residues long. The germline V gene has CDR1 ENHRY and CDR2 SYGVKD. The germline V and J ends were trimmed by 6 bases and 2 bases, with 13 bases remaining between them. This chain uses TRBV10-3 with TRBJ1-2, with a weak D call TRBD1 (6 bases). Sample: naive CD4+ T cells sorted from blood. Subset noted: CD45RA+ positively selected. This TCR derives from a man younger than 35 in good health. In DNA form, the CDR3 reads TGTGCCATCAGCGAGGGGGGCGGGAACTATGGCTACACCTTC. Its protein is CAISEGGGNYGYTF.